The rows below give T cell receptor beta chains drawn from one sample of a study of cytomegalovirus exposure and HLA in healthy donors. Assay: immunoSEQ multiplex PCR; the TCRdb copy retains only in-frame clones and omits some. The sample gives over 100,000 clones, roughly 90% of which show up once; more than 5% is in the top ten. Material for sequencing was PBMCs. These receptors came from a young woman in good health and CMV-seropositive. CDR3s include the opening cysteine and the closing phenylalanine or tryptophan. D genes are given only for firm matches. Where a row states a size, it is once, few, many or the class of an expanded clone; other rows omit it.

d_call	v_call	j_call	clone_size	cdr3_aa	cdr3_nt
.	TRBV4-1	TRBJ1-1	.	CASSLAVSLNTEAFF	TGCGCCAGCAGCCTGGCGGTTAGTCTGAACACTGAAGCTTTCTTT
.	TRBV7-2	TRBJ2-2	.	CASSLGQINTGELFF	TGTGCCAGCAGCCTAGGACAGATAAACACCGGGGAGCTGTTTTTT
.	TRBV29-1	TRBJ1-5	.	CSVGGGDQPQHF	TGCAGCGTTGGAGGAGGGGATCAGCCCCAGCATTTT
.	TRBV19	TRBJ1-5	.	CASSIGRVGNQPQHF	TGTGCCAGTAGTATTGGCAGGGTCGGCAATCAGCCCCAGCATTTT
TRBD1	TRBV4-2	TRBJ1-3	.	CASSHVTGGAGNTIYF	TGTGCCAGCAGCCATGTTACAGGGGGCGCGGGAAACACCATATATTTT
.	TRBV5-6	TRBJ2-7	.	CASSRRTYEQYF	TGTGCCAGCAGCCGACGGACATACGAGCAGTACTTC
.	TRBV9	TRBJ2-3	.	CASSVEVGLGADTQYF	TGTGCCAGCAGCGTAGAAGTCGGACTTGGAGCAGATACGCAGTATTTT
TRBD2	TRBV19	TRBJ2-1	.	CASTKTAGGRYNEQFF	TGTGCCAGTACCAAAACGGCGGGCGGGAGGTACAATGAGCAGTTCTTC
.	TRBV13	TRBJ2-2	.	CASSSRKGPGELFF	TGTGCCAGCAGCTCTCGGAAGGGGCCCGGGGAGCTGTTTTTT
TRBD1	TRBV10-3	TRBJ1-6	.	CAISELGGGSPLHF	TGTGCCATCAGTGAGCTAGGGGGCGGATCACCCCTCCACTTT
.	TRBV4-1	TRBJ1-3	.	CASSQDLKAISGNTIYF	TGCGCCAGCAGCCAAGACTTAAAAGCTATCTCTGGAAACACCATATATTTT
.	TRBV4-3	TRBJ2-3	.	CASSQQPGSADTQYF	TGCGCCAGCAGCCAACAGCCAGGGTCGGCAGATACGCAGTATTTT
.	TRBV11-2	TRBJ2-1	.	CASSSGSSQFF	TGTGCCAGCAGCTCGGGTTCCTCGCAGTTCTTC
.	TRBV6-1	TRBJ1-5	.	CASSVQQGSQQPQHF	TGTGCCAGCAGTGTCCAACAGGGTAGTCAGCAGCCCCAGCATTTT
TRBD1	TRBV28	TRBJ1-6	once	CASSSGQTSSYNSPLHF	TGTGCCAGCAGTTCGGGACAGACGAGCTCCTATAATTCACCCCTCCACTTT
.	TRBV5-1	TRBJ2-1	.	CASSLESGNYNEQFF	TGCGCCAGCAGCTTGGAAAGCGGAAACTACAATGAGCAGTTCTTC
.	TRBV6-1	TRBJ2-3	.	CASSEDRITDTQYF	TGTGCCAGCAGTGAAGACAGGATCACAGATACGCAGTATTTT
.	TRBV9	TRBJ2-1	.	CASSVETNIGNEQFF	TGTGCCAGCAGCGTAGAGACAAACATAGGCAATGAGCAGTTCTTC
.	TRBV21-1	TRBJ2-7	.	CASSFRGREGSYEQYF	TGTGCCAGCAGCTTCCGGGGGCGGGAGGGCTCATACGAGCAGTACTTC
.	TRBV7-6	TRBJ1-1	.	CASSSNLMAGSAEAFF	TGTGCCAGCAGCTCGAATCTCATGGCAGGGTCAGCTGAAGCTTTCTTT
TRBD2	TRBV5-1	TRBJ2-3	.	CASSPGTSGVDTQYF	TGCGCCAGCAGCCCGGGGACTAGCGGGGTTGATACGCAGTATTTT
TRBD1	TRBV7-2	TRBJ2-2	few	CASRFDRVSGELFF	TGTGCCAGCAGGTTTGACAGGGTGTCCGGGGAGCTGTTTTTT